Shown below are 24 T cell receptor beta chains from a single sample sequenced in a study of T cells in Graves' hyperthyroidism and ophthalmopathy (dated by TCRdb to about 2019). Library prep was done by multiplex PCR. These reads were obtained on an Illumina HiSeq 2000. The TCR beta CDR3 regions were amplified from the RNA transcripts. The TCR CDR3 was subjected to a first round of RT-PCR using the HTBI primer set and the Qiagen OneStep RT-PCR kit. Using fastp at Q25 and MiXCR, TCRdb reprocessed the public reads and kept productive beta chains. Each entry merges the rows of one CDR3 protein and shows their most common DNA and genes. In this sample the table shows hundreds of thousands of distinct CDR3 sequences, roughly 14% of which occur a single time. The ten largest clones represent 13% of the sample. Sequenced material: blood. These TCRs come from a man aged 18 to 30 with Graves' ophthalmopathy.

This clonotype came up many times. The V call is TRBV6-5, the J call TRBJ2-1; D is unclear. Germline lookup yields CDR1 MNHEY and CDR2 SVGAGI. The CDR3 sequence is 14 residues long. V shed 7 bases and J shed 10 bases, with 20 bases lying between them. The CDR3 DNA reads TGTGCCAGCAACCCCCCTTTAGGAGTCGCCGAGCAGTTCTTC. It encodes CASNPPLGVAEQFF.

This clonotype was seen only a few times. The chain joins TRBV29-1 to TRBJ2-5, with D perhaps matching TRBD2 (6 bases). Trimming cost V 7 bases and J 2 bases, with 14 bases left between them. Germline loops: CDR1 SQVTM, CDR2 ANQGSEA. The CDR3 length is 13 residues. CDR3 bases: TGCAGCGCCCCCGGGACTTCGCAAGAGACCCAGTACTTC. It encodes CSAPGTSQETQYF.

This clonotype was detected only a few times. The genes are TRBV6-2 or TRBV6-3 and TRBJ2-7; D is ambiguous. Germline CDR1 MNHEY, CDR2 SVGEGT. The CDR3 runs to 12 residues. Trimming took off 9 bases at V and 6 bases at J, with 15 bases between the two ends. The CDR3 protein is CARARGDPEQYF. CDR3 sequence (DNA): TGTGCCAGGGCCCGTGGCGATCCCGAGCAGTACTTC.

This sequence joins TRBV30 and TRBJ2-1, with 7 bases fitting TRBD1. Germline V gene sequence: CDR1 GTSNPN, CDR2 SVGIG (reference sequence). CDR3 length equals 14 residues. V gave up 4 bases and J gave up 0 bases; unmatched junction bases: 3. The CDR3 region is CAWKRQGSYNEQFF. The CDR3 region has the DNA TGTGCCTGGAAAAGACAGGGCTCCTACAATGAGCAGTTCTTC.

This clonotype was detected ten times or more. The chain has TRBV6-1 and TRBJ1-1; 8 bases line up with TRBD1. With V trimmed by 4 bases and J by 0 bases, 1 base remained unmatched. This CDR3 has 14 residues. Germline V gives CDR1 MNHNS, CDR2 SASEGT. DNA for the CDR3: TGTGCCAGCAGTGCGACAGGGGTGAACACTGAAGCTTTCTTT. Amino acid sequence: CASSATGVNTEAFF.

This clonotype was observed at least ten times. The rearrangement uses TRBV7-9 and TRBJ2-7; 8 positions agree with TRBD2. From germline, CDR1 is SEHNR and CDR2 FQNEAQ (reference sequence). The CDR3 spans 14 residues. V lost 5 bases and J lost 7; bases outside the gene matches: 10. The DNA for the CDR3 is TGTGCCAGCAGCGTGGGACTAGGGCTCGGAGAGCAGTACTTC. It is translated as CASSVGLGLGEQYF. The full variable domain, in which reference TRBV7-9 and TRBJ2-7 provide the parts outside the CDR3, is DTGVSQNPRHKITKRGQNVTFRCDPISEHNRLYWYRQTLGQGPEFLTYFQNEAQLEKSRLLSDRFSAERPKGSFSTLEIQRTEQGDSAMYLCASSVGLGLGEQYFGPGTRLTVT.

This clonotype was counted between two and nine times. The rearrangement links TRBV14 to TRBJ2-7; D is uncertain. The ends were cut back, 1 base at V and 1 base at J, with 17 bases in the middle. The CDR3 is made up of 17 amino acids. Looked up from germline, CDR1 is SGHDN and CDR2 is FVKESK. CDR3 residues: CASSQGKWVIRSYEQYF. In DNA, the CDR3 is TGTGCCAGCAGCCAAGGGAAGTGGGTAATACGGTCCTACGAGCAGTACTTC.

The sample holds many counts of this clonotype. This chain uses TRBV15 with TRBJ2-5, with 9 nucleotides matching TRBD2. CDR1 and CDR2 (germline): LNHNV, YYDKDF (reference sequence). The CDR3 is 15 residues long. Trimming removed 3 bases from V and 5 bases from J; junction bases left unmatched: 7. This CDR3 is CATSSPSGVTETQYF. CDR3 nucleotides: TGTGCCACCAGCAGCCCTAGCGGGGTCACGGAGACCCAGTACTTC.

This clonotype was counted ten times or more. This sequence joins TRBV11-2 and TRBJ2-1; 14 bases line up with TRBD2. CDR1 and CDR2 from the germline V gene are SGHAT and FQNNGV. The length of the CDR3 is 18 residues. Germline trimming cut 1 base from V and 3 bases from J; bases unmatched to any gene: 5. The CDR3 coding sequence is TGTGCCAGCAGCTTAGGATTCGGGACTAGCGGGGGCTACAATGAGCAGTTCTTC. Translating gives CASSLGFGTSGGYNEQFF.

This clonotype has only a few counts. This chain uses TRBV6-1 with TRBJ2-7; 8 nucleotides align to TRBD2. Germline-derived CDR1 and CDR2 are MNHNS and SASEGT. This CDR3 is 17 amino acids long. V trimming: 5 bases; J trimming: 3 bases; junction bases outside the gene matches: 15. CDR3 sequence: CASSTPDPAGASYEQYF. The CDR3 nucleotides read TGTGCCAGCAGTACGCCGGACCCAGCGGGAGCGAGCTACGAGCAGTACTTC.

The gene calls are TRBV18 and TRBJ2-5; TRBD1 matches 11 bases. Germline V CDR1 and CDR2: KGHSH, LQKENI. V gave up 6 bases and J gave up 3 bases; unmatched junction bases: 9. CDR3 length: 16 residues. The chain's CDR3 is CASSATGTGGKETQYF. As DNA, the CDR3 is TGTGCCAGCTCCGCAACGGGGACAGGGGGAAAAGAGACCCAGTACTTC.

The sample holds many counts of this clonotype. V usage is TRBV12-3 or TRBV12-4 and J usage is TRBJ2-3; D might be TRBD2 (7 bases). The CDR3 covers 17 residues. Trimming left V 3 bases short and J 4 bases short, with 20 bases between. DNA of the CDR3: TGTGCCAGCAGTTTTTGGTCTAGCGGTGGGGGCCCAGATACGCAGTATTTT. Translation gives CASSFWSSGGGPDTQYF.

In this sample, this clonotype turned up many times. The chain joins TRBV12-3 or TRBV12-4 to TRBJ2-5; 7 bases are shared with TRBD1. The CDR3 extends over 14 amino acids. V gave up 6 bases and J gave up 2 bases; unmatched junction bases: 6. The CDR3 region is CASSWDSQQETQYF. For the CDR3, the DNA is TGTGCCAGCAGCTGGGACAGCCAACAAGAGACCCAGTACTTC.

This clonotype was recorded many times. This chain uses TRBV14 with TRBJ2-3, with 10 bases aligning to TRBD2. CDR1 and CDR2 (germline): SGHDN, FVKESK. The CDR3 has 16 amino acids. The V segment lost 4 bases and the J segment 2 bases; nucleotides outside the gene matches: 6. The CDR3 here is CASSLGLAVDTDTQYF. The CDR3, as DNA: TGTGCCAGCAGCCTCGGACTAGCGGTCGACACAGATACGCAGTATTTT. Full variable domain (rest looked up from reference TRBV14 and TRBJ2-3): EAGVTQFPSHSVIEKGQTVTLRCDPISGHDNLYWYRRVMGKEIKFLLHFVKESKQDESGMPNNRFLAERTGGTYSTLKVQPAELEDSGVYFCASSLGLAVDTDTQYFGPGTRLTVL.

This clonotype was seen at least ten times. This chain joins TRBV20-1 and TRBJ1-5; TRBD1 matches at 8 bases. The CDR3 spans 13 residues. The junction had 2 bases not matched to a gene; V was cut back by 0 bases and J by 7 bases. In germline, CDR1 is DFQATT, CDR2 SNEGSKA (reference sequence). CDR3 sequence: CSAREDRGQPQHF. CDR3 bases: TGCAGTGCTAGAGAAGACAGGGGACAGCCCCAGCATTTT.

This clonotype was seen only a few times. The rearrangement uses TRBV28 and TRBJ1-5; no definite D call. The V end lost 6 bases, the J end lost 2 bases, and 14 bases lay between the germline ends. This CDR3 spans 15 amino acids. The germline gives CDR1 MDHEN, CDR2 SYDVKM. Here the CDR3 DNA reads TGTGCCAGCAGACTACCGGTTGGTCGCAATCAGCCCCAGCATTTT. Residues: CASRLPVGRNQPQHF.

This clonotype was seen repeatedly, ten times or more. The CDR3 DNA reads TGTGCCAGCAGCGTAGAGTCAGTAGGAGTTGAAGCTTTCTTT. Its protein product is CASSVESVGVEAFF. The V call is TRBV9, the J call TRBJ1-1; D call uncertain. Germline-derived CDR1 and CDR2 are SGDLS and YYNGEE. The V end lost 0 bases, the J end lost 7 bases, and 13 bases lay between the germline ends. The length of the CDR3 is 14 residues.

The chain employs TRBV5-8 and TRBJ2-7; D is uncertain. This CDR3 has 14 amino acids. The V and J ends lost 1 base and 6 bases respectively, with 14 bases between them. Looked up from germline, CDR1 is SGHTS and CDR2 is YDEGEE. The CDR3 region has the DNA TGTGCCAGCAGCTTGAATCCAGGTCCGGCCGAGCAGTACTTC. Translated, it gives CASSLNPGPAEQYF.

This rearrangement joins TRBV20-1 to TRBJ2-7; 7 positions agree with TRBD2. CDR3 length equals 14 residues. The J segment lost 4 bases and the V segment lost 3 bases, leaving 9 bases of the junction unmatched. The germline gives CDR1 DFQATT, CDR2 SNEGSKA (reference sequence). The CDR3 loop is CSASLASGAYEQYF. CDR3 sequence (DNA): TGCAGTGCTAGCTTGGCTAGCGGAGCGTACGAGCAGTACTTC.

This clonotype occurred many times. V and J are TRBV3-1 and TRBJ2-7; D not resolved. The germline V and J ends were trimmed by 1 base and 5 bases, with 6 bases remaining between them. CDR1 LGHDT and CDR2 YNNKEL come from the germline V gene (reference sequence). This CDR3 contains 12 residues. Here the CDR3 reads CASSQGDDEQYF. In nucleotides, the CDR3 is TGTGCCAGCAGCCAAGGAGATGACGAGCAGTACTTC.

This chain joins TRBV28 and TRBJ2-7; maybe TRBD1 (6 bases). The length of the CDR3 is 14 residues. V shed 0 bases and J shed 5 bases, with 11 bases lying between them. Germline CDR1 MDHEN, CDR2 SYDVKM. Written as DNA, the CDR3 is TGTGCCAGCAGTTTATGGCAGGGGTTCAACGAGCAGTACTTC. Translating gives CASSLWQGFNEQYF.

The table lists this clonotype with many counts. The rearrangement uses TRBV12-5 and TRBJ2-7, with 11 bases that match TRBD2. This CDR3 contains 15 residues. The V and J ends lost 5 bases and 3 bases, in that order; junction bases with no gene match: 6. Germline CDR1 LGHNT, CDR2 FRNRAP. The CDR3 reads CASGQSSGGVYEQYF. The DNA for the CDR3 is TGTGCTAGTGGTCAAAGTAGCGGGGGGGTCTACGAGCAGTACTTC. Based on the CDR3 plus reference TRBV12-5 and TRBJ2-7, the full variable domain is DARVTQTPRHKVTEMGQEVTMRCQPILGHNTVFWYRQTMMQGLELLAYFRNRAPLDDSGMPKDRFSAEMPDATLATLKIQPSEPRDSAVYFCASGQSSGGVYEQYFGPGTRLTVT.

The chain has TRBV6-5 and TRBJ2-2; 15 positions match TRBD2. Germline CDR1 and CDR2: MNHEY and SVGAGI. The CDR3 spans 18 residues. Trimming at V came to 2 bases and at J to 6 bases, leaving 7 bases not matched to a gene. The CDR3 nucleotides are TGTGCCAGCAGTTACCGGACTAGCGGGAGGGGAATATCCGGGGAGCTGTTTTTT. Residues: CASSYRTSGRGISGELFF.

This clonotype was seen a handful of times. This sequence joins TRBV5-1 and TRBJ2-5; D is possibly TRBD1 (6 bases). The ends were cut back, 2 bases at V and 5 bases at J, with 13 bases in the middle. The germline gives CDR1 SGHRS, CDR2 YFSETQ. This CDR3 is built from 14 residues. The CDR3 loop reads CASSFTQGLETQYF. CDR3 bases: TGCGCCAGCAGCTTTACACAGGGTCTGGAGACCCAGTACTTC.